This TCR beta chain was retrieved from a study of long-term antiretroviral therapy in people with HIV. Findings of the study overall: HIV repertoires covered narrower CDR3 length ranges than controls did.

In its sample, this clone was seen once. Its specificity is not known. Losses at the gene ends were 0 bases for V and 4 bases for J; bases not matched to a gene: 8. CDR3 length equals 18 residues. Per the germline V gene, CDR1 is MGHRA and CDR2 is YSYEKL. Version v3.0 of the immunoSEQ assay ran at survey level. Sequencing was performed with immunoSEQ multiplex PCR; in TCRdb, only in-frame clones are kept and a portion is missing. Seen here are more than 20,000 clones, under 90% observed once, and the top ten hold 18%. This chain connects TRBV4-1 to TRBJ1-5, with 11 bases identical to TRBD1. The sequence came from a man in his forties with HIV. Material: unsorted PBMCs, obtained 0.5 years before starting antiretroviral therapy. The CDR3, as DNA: TGCGCCAGCAGCCAAGATGGCGGGACAGGGGGTGTGAATCAGCCCCAGCATTTT. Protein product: CASSQDGGTGGVNQPQHF.